The next 27 T cell receptor beta chains were all read from a single sample in a study of blood T cell repertoires in COVID-19. Using immunoSEQ multiplex PCR, the repertoire was profiled, and TCRdb retains in-frame clones only, with some absent. Found here are some 200,000 clones, around 86% of them singletons; the top ten hold around 6.5%. The sequencing input was peripheral blood. The source is a woman older than 75 in a cohort sampled during active or convalescent COVID-19.

The V call is TRBV7-9, the J call TRBJ1-6; the D gene is possibly TRBD1 (6 bases). From germline, CDR1 is SEHNR and CDR2 FQNEAQ (reference sequence). This CDR3 spans 15 amino acids. V dropped 4 bases and J dropped 7 bases, with 14 bases sitting between them. The CDR3, as DNA: TGTGCCAGCAGCTCACCACAGGGCGGGAATTCACCCCTCCACTTT. Protein sequence: CASSSPQGGNSPLHF.

V gene TRBV18 combines with J gene TRBJ2-7, with 9 nucleotides matching TRBD1. Germline lookup yields CDR1 KGHSH and CDR2 LQKENI. J lost 2 bases, V lost 3 bases, and 5 bases had no gene match. The CDR3 runs to 15 residues. For the CDR3, the DNA is TGTGCCAGCTCACCTGGGACAGGGACGACCTACGAGCAGTACGTC. Translated: CASSPGTGTTYEQYV.

This rearrangement joins TRBV15 to TRBJ2-7; D might be TRBD2 (6 bases). The CDR3 has 16 residues. The germline V gene encodes CDR1 LNHNV and CDR2 YYDKDF (reference sequence). V was cut by 2 bases and J by 0 bases, with 14 bases left in between. This chain's CDR3 is CATSRYGGGSSYEQYF. In nucleotides, the CDR3 is TGTGCCACCAGCAGATACGGGGGTGGCAGCTCCTACGAGCAGTACTTC.

V and J are TRBV10-3 and TRBJ2-3, with TRBD2 matching 13 bases. J was trimmed by 2 bases and V by 7 bases; bases with no gene match: 12. This CDR3 is 18 amino acids long. The germline V gene encodes CDR1 ENHRY and CDR2 SYGVKD. CDR3 in DNA: TGTGCCATCAAAGTAGTACTAGCGGGAGGGATAAACACAGATACGCAGTATTTT. Translation gives CAIKVVLAGGINTDTQYF.

V usage is TRBV5-4 and J usage is TRBJ2-5, with D possibly being TRBD2 (6 bases). Germline V CDR1 and CDR2: SGHNT, YYREEE (reference sequence). With 4 bases removed from V and 5 bases from J, the gap between germline ends came to 12 bases. This CDR3 has 13 amino acids. This chain's CDR3 is CASSGGDRETQYF. The CDR3 DNA follows: TGTGCCAGCAGCGGCGGGGACCGGGAGACCCAGTACTTC.

The chain has TRBV28 and TRBJ2-4; the D is unclear. Germline V gives CDR1 MDHEN, CDR2 SYDVKM. This CDR3 spans 19 amino acids. V dropped 4 bases and J dropped 0 bases, with 22 bases sitting between them. The CDR3 here is CASSSLREVLSLAKNIQYF. In DNA, the CDR3 is TGTGCCAGCAGTTCCCTTAGAGAGGTCCTCTCGTTAGCCAAAAACATTCAGTACTTC.

The count of this clone is one. The V gene is TRBV6-5, the J gene TRBJ1-2; D is ambiguous. Germline values: CDR1 MNHEY, CDR2 SVGAGI. The CDR3 contains 11 residues. Here the CDR3 DNA reads TGTGCAGTGGCGGGAGTTTATGGCTACACCTTC. It translates to CAVAGVYGYTF.

The chain joins TRBV7-6 to TRBJ2-4; TRBD2 aligns across 13 bases. Germline V gives CDR1 SGHVS, CDR2 FNYEAQ. Germline trimming cut 5 bases from V and 3 bases from J; bases unmatched to any gene: 10. The CDR3 consists of 18 residues. The CDR3 sequence is CASSTRRGLAGFKNIQYF. DNA for the CDR3: TGTGCCAGCAGCACAAGGCGGGGACTAGCGGGATTCAAAAACATTCAGTACTTC.

The genes are TRBV29-1 and TRBJ1-1; D might be TRBD1 (6 bases). V lost 3 bases to trimming and J lost 1 base, with 9 bases between them. The CDR3 spans 13 residues. Germline V gene sequence: CDR1 SQVTM, CDR2 ANQGSEA. CDR3 in amino acids: CSVDNRENTEAFF. In DNA form, the CDR3 reads TGCAGCGTTGACAACAGGGAGAACACTGAAGCTTTCTTT. Variable domain in full (rest from reference TRBV29-1 and TRBJ1-1): SAVISQKPSRDICQRGTSLTIQCQVDSQVTMMFWYRQQPGQSLTLIATANQGSEATYESGFVIDKFPISRPNLTFSTLTVSNMSPEDSSIYLCSVDNRENTEAFFGQGTRLTVV.

This clone was seen once. The chain combines TRBV25-1 with TRBJ1-1; 7 bases are a match to TRBD1. V dropped 3 bases and J dropped 3; count of bases not matched to a gene: 1. The CDR3 sequence is 13 residues long. Germline CDR1 and CDR2: MGHDK and SYGVNS. The chain's CDR3 is CASSDTGDTEAFF. CDR3 bases: TGTGCCAGCAGTGATACAGGGGACACTGAAGCTTTCTTT.

This clone was observed a single time. V gene TRBV4-1 combines with J gene TRBJ1-5; D unresolved. Trimming shortened V by 4 bases and J by 2 bases, and 21 bases separated the two germline ends. Per germline, CDR1 MGHRA and CDR2 YSYEKL. The CDR3 loop spans 18 amino acids. DNA of the CDR3: TGCGCCAGCAGCCGAAGTAGAGGGAACCTTCGGGGCAATCAGCCCCAGCATTTT. Translated: CASSRSRGNLRGNQPQHF.

The V gene is TRBV5-6, the J gene TRBJ2-7, with 13 positions matching TRBD2. The germline gives CDR1 SGHDT, CDR2 YYEEEE. This CDR3 is 16 amino acids long. V trimming: 4 bases; J trimming: 2 bases; junction bases outside the gene matches: 6. The CDR3 DNA reads TGTGCCAGCAGCCGACTAGCGGGAGGCTTAACCTACGAGCAGTACGTC. It is translated as CASSRLAGGLTYEQYV.

This chain links TRBV19 with TRBJ1-5; 7 nucleotides match TRBD1. Unmatched junction bases numbered 5, after V lost 2 bases and J lost 7 bases. Germline CDR1 and CDR2: LNHDA and SQIVND (reference sequence). This CDR3 region has 14 residues. CDR3 nucleotides: TGTGCCAGTAGTATACAGGGGGATCGGCAGCCCCAGCATTTT. This codes for CASSIQGDRQPQHF.

J is TRBJ1-5 and V is TRBV30; 9 positions match TRBD1. From germline, CDR1 is GTSNPN and CDR2 SVGIG (reference sequence). The V gene end was trimmed by 2 bases and the J gene end by 7 bases; junction bases not matched to a gene: 6. There are 14 residues in the CDR3. The CDR3 protein is CAWSITGGGQPQHF. CDR3 nucleotides: TGTGCCTGGAGTATTACAGGGGGCGGACAGCCCCAGCATTTT.

This clone appeared once. The gene calls are TRBV15 and TRBJ2-1, with D perhaps TRBD1 (5 bases). V was pared by 0 bases and J by 4 bases, with 13 bases between. This CDR3 contains 16 residues. The germline gives CDR1 LNHNV, CDR2 YYDKDF (reference sequence). The CDR3 spells CATSRDRTQAYNEQFF. The CDR3 DNA reads TGTGCCACCAGCAGAGATCGGACACAGGCTTACAATGAGCAGTTCTTC.

The chain is built from TRBV28 and TRBJ1-3; TRBD1 aligns across 11 bases. The CDR3 extends over 16 amino acids. The V and J ends lost 4 bases and 3 bases, in that order; junction bases with no gene match: 5. Germline values: CDR1 MDHEN, CDR2 SYDVKM. The CDR3 DNA follows: TGTGCCAGCAGTTGGACAGGGGGCGTGGATGGAAACACCATATATTTT. It is translated as CASSWTGGVDGNTIYF.

The gene calls are TRBV24-1 and TRBJ2-3, with 8 positions matching TRBD2. The germline gives CDR1 KGHDR, CDR2 SFDVKD. The V segment lost 4 bases and the J segment 4 bases; nucleotides outside the gene matches: 3. This CDR3 is built from 14 residues. The CDR3 sequence: CATSEYSGADTQYF. CDR3 DNA: TGTGCCACCAGTGAGTATAGCGGGGCAGATACGCAGTATTTT.

The chain couples TRBV3-1 (or the pseudogene TRBV3-2) to TRBJ1-1; possibly TRBD1 for D (6 bases). The V gene lost 2 bases and the J gene lost 10 bases, with 11 bases spanning the gap. CDR1 is LGHDT, CDR2 YNNKEL, per germline (reference sequence). This CDR3 region has 12 residues. In DNA form, the CDR3 reads TGTGCCAGCAGCCAAAACAGGGTATCAGCTTTCTTT. Its translation: CASSQNRVSAFF.

The V and J genes are TRBV3-1 (or the pseudogene TRBV3-2) and TRBJ1-1; D not certain. CDR1 and CDR2 from the germline V gene are LGHDT and YNNKEL (reference sequence). The CDR3 length is 11 residues. Trimming left V 4 bases short and J 6 bases short, with 6 bases between. CDR3 loop: CASSPGAEAFF. The CDR3 bases are TGTGCCAGCAGCCCCGGGGCTGAAGCTTTCTTT.

About this clone itself: This sequence may be a read error, since a much larger clone differs from it by one base. This chain joins TRBV6-6 and TRBJ1-5; D may be TRBD1 (5 bases). The V end was cut by 2 bases, the J end by 6 bases, with 8 bases between. Germline CDR1 reads MNHNY; CDR2 reads SVGAGI (reference sequence). This CDR3 has 13 residues. CDR3 residues: CASSYGGSQPQHF. CDR3 DNA sequence: TGTGCCAGCAGTTACGGGGGGAGTCAGCCCCAGCATTTT.

This clone was observed once. The chain carries TRBV24-1 and TRBJ2-1; 10 nucleotides line up with TRBD2. Trimming cost V 4 bases and J 6 bases; bases outside gene matches: 2. The CDR3 has 14 amino acids. Germline assignment: CDR1 KGHDR and CDR2 SFDVKD. The CDR3 DNA reads TGTGCCACCAGTGAGAGCGGGAGGGCCAATGAGCAGTTCTTC. Encoded protein: CATSESGRANEQFF.

The genes are TRBV2 and TRBJ1-5; 10 positions agree with TRBD1. The CDR3 runs to 14 residues. V shed 7 bases and J 6 bases; nucleotides not matched to a gene: 6. The germline V gene has CDR1 SNHLY and CDR2 FYNNEI. The CDR3 protein is CASKGDRGGQPQHF. The CDR3, as DNA: TGTGCCAGCAAGGGGGACAGGGGAGGTCAGCCCCAGCATTTT.

The chain recombines TRBV28 with TRBJ1-6; 7 nucleotides align to TRBD1. The germline V gene has CDR1 MDHEN and CDR2 SYDVKM. The CDR3 runs 16 residues. V dropped 4 bases and J dropped 6; count of bases not matched to a gene: 9. The CDR3 region is CASSSGQASSNSPLHF. CDR3 nucleotide sequence: TGTGCCAGCAGTTCCGGACAGGCGAGTAGTAATTCACCCCTCCACTTT.

This chain uses TRBV18 with TRBJ2-3; 12 bases are a match to TRBD2. The CDR3 contains 17 residues. In germline, CDR1 is KGHSH, CDR2 LQKENI. V shed 3 bases and J 1 base; nucleotides not matched to a gene: 5. CDR3 in DNA: TGTGCCAGCTCACCGACTAGCGGGGGTCTCGGCACAGATACGCAGTATTTT. Translated, it gives CASSPTSGGLGTDTQYF.

The V call is TRBV4-3, the J call TRBJ2-1; the D gene is possibly TRBD2 (7 bases). CDR3 length equals 16 residues. V was shortened by 4 bases and J by 8 bases, with 21 bases between the two germline ends. The V gene's germline CDR1 is LGHNA and CDR2 YSLEER. The CDR3 is CASSLTSGGAGDEQFF. As DNA, the CDR3 is TGCGCCAGCAGCCTTACTTCTGGGGGGGCAGGGGATGAGCAGTTCTTC.

This clone was observed a few times. The rearrangement uses TRBV13 and TRBJ2-2, with 8 nucleotides matching TRBD1. Germline values: CDR1 PRHDT, CDR2 FYEKMQ (reference sequence). V was pared by 3 bases and J by 4 bases, with 7 bases of the junction left unmatched. The CDR3 runs 16 residues. CDR3 DNA sequence: TGTGCCAGCAGCTTTTTAGGGACAGGTTCCACCGGGGAGCTGTTTTTT. Its protein product is CASSFLGTGSTGELFF.

In regard to this clone: Other DNA sequences of this sample code for an identical CDR3. This rearrangement joins TRBV12-3 or TRBV12-4 to TRBJ1-2; D might be TRBD1 (6 bases). The CDR3 runs 13 residues. The germline V and J ends were trimmed by 6 bases and 5 bases, with 13 bases remaining between them. Here the CDR3 DNA reads TGTGCCAGCAGCTTGACAGGATCGTATGGCTACACCTTC. It codes for CASSLTGSYGYTF.